These 24 T cell receptor beta chains were all obtained from the same sample, sequenced in a study of CD8+ T cells in alopecia areata. As the sequencing template, cDNA was produced by extracting RNA and reverse transcribing it. The assay was immunoSEQ multiplex PCR, and TCRdb's table has in-frame clones only and misses some. The sample lists a few hundred thousand clones; less than 45% were seen once. Sample treatment: oral pan-JAK inhibitor, 5-10 mg twice daily. Sequenced here: CD4+ T cells sorted from blood, sampled at approximately week 36, from a patient treated with tofacitinib. Receptors originate from a human donor with alopecia areata.

This clone was seen just once. V gene TRBV15 combines with J gene TRBJ2-7; no clear D gene. Deletions cut 3 bases from V and 0 bases from J, with 6 bases between. This CDR3 comprises 13 residues. Per germline, CDR1 LNHNV and CDR2 YYDKDF (reference sequence). For the CDR3, the DNA is TGTGCCACCAGCAGCCTGACCTCCTACGAGCAGTACTTC. Residues: CATSSLTSYEQYF.

The chain has TRBV30 and TRBJ1-5, with D hard to call. This CDR3 is built from 13 residues. CDR1 and CDR2 (germline): GTSNPN, SVGIG (reference sequence). The germline V and J ends were trimmed by 1 base and 4 bases, with 8 bases remaining between them. The CDR3 DNA sequence: TGTGCCTGGAGTGGACGGGAGAATCAGCCCCAGCATTTT. This sequence encodes CAWSGRENQPQHF.

This chain links TRBV1 with TRBJ2-1; whether TRBD2, the table's D call, matches the DNA was not checked. TRBV1 is listed as a pseudogene. This CDR3 has 15 residues. CDR3 bases: TGCACCAGCAGCCAAGATCCGGCGGAGTACAATGAGCAGTTCTTC. It codes for CTSSQDPAEYNEQFF.

This clone was observed a single time. The chain is built from TRBV12-5 and TRBJ1-1, with D uncertain. Trimming removed 2 bases at V and 1 base at J, with 5 bases between. The germline V gene has CDR1 LGHNT and CDR2 FRNRAP. This CDR3 has 13 amino acids. The CDR3 DNA reads as TGTGCTAGTGGTTTGAGAGAGAACACTGAAGCTTTCTTT. Residues: CASGLRENTEAFF.

The chain joins TRBV30 to TRBJ2-5, with a tentative D call TRBD1 (5 bases). In germline, CDR1 is GTSNPN, CDR2 SVGIG (reference sequence). V lost 4 bases, J lost 7 bases, and 13 bases lay in between. This CDR3 is 12 amino acids long. CDR3 loop: CAWTPVQGTQYF. CDR3 nucleotide sequence: TGTGCCTGGACCCCGGTTCAGGGGACCCAGTACTTC.

This sequence joins TRBV4-2 and TRBJ2-3; 9 bases agree with TRBD2. The CDR3 consists of 20 residues. Germline V CDR1 and CDR2: LGHNA, YNFKEQ. Losses at the gene ends were 2 bases for V and 0 bases for J; bases not matched to a gene: 15. CDR3 DNA: TGTGCCAGCAGCCAATTCCGTTCTAGCGGGAATCGGAAAAGCACAGATACGCAGTATTTT. This codes for CASSQFRSSGNRKSTDTQYF.

The chain carries TRBV6-5 and TRBJ2-7; D remains unclear. The CDR3 consists of 16 residues. From germline, CDR1 is MNHEY and CDR2 SVGAGI. Trimming removed 2 bases at V and 0 bases at J, with 14 bases between. CDR3 loop: CASSYGRPAASYEQYF. CDR3 sequence (DNA): TGTGCCAGCAGTTACGGCCGACCGGCAGCCTCCTACGAGCAGTACTTC.

This clone has only a few counts. This sample includes further DNA sequences coding for the same CDR3. V is TRBV5-1 and J is TRBJ2-5, with D uncertain. There are 11 residues in the CDR3. Germline V lookup: CDR1 SGHRS, CDR2 YFSETQ. V shed 2 bases and J shed 3 bases, with 2 bases lying between them. The CDR3 region is CASSFKETQYF. The CDR3 region has the DNA TGCGCCAGCAGCTTCAAAGAGACCCAGTACTTC.

The rearrangement joins TRBV29-1 to TRBJ2-3; 8 bases fit TRBD1. This CDR3 is 14 amino acids long. J lost 4 bases, V lost 6 bases, and 9 bases had no gene match. Germline V CDR1 and CDR2: SQVTM, ANQGSEA. The CDR3 region is CSVEGQGAPDTQYF. In nucleotides, the CDR3 is TGCAGCGTCGAGGGGCAGGGGGCCCCAGATACGCAGTATTTT.

The V call is TRBV28, the J call TRBJ2-5; the match to TRBD1 covers 7 bases. From germline, CDR1 is MDHEN and CDR2 SYDVKM. V trimming: 5 bases; J trimming: 2 bases; junction bases outside the gene matches: 5. This CDR3 is 14 amino acids long. CDR3 DNA: TGTGCCAGCAGTCTTCCGGGACAGCAAGAGACCCAGTACTTC. Protein sequence: CASSLPGQQETQYF.

In this sample, this clone turned up a few times. The chain is built from TRBV6-5 and TRBJ1-2, with no clear D. The germline CDR1 and CDR2 sequences are MNHEY and SVGAGI. V lost 10 bases and J lost 4, with 7 bases in between. The CDR3 is made up of 10 amino acids. The CDR3 nucleotides are TGTGCCACCAAATTCTATGGCTACACCTTC. It translates to CATKFYGYTF.

The chain links TRBV4-3 to TRBJ2-1; TRBD2 matches 7 bases. CDR3 length: 16 amino acids. V shed 1 base and J 2 bases; nucleotides not matched to a gene: 5. CDR1 LGHNA and CDR2 YSLEER come from the germline V gene. CDR3 sequence reads: CASSQGAGLAYNEQFF. The CDR3 coding sequence is TGCGCCAGCAGCCAAGGAGCGGGGCTAGCCTACAATGAGCAGTTCTTC.

Here the CDR3 DNA reads TGTGCCATCAGTGAGTCTAGGGGTGGCTACACCTTC. Translated: CAISESRGGYTF. This chain joins TRBV10-3 and TRBJ1-2; perhaps TRBD1 as D (5 bases). This CDR3 spans 12 amino acids. V was trimmed by 0 bases and J by 7 bases, leaving 6 bases between them. Per germline, CDR1 ENHRY and CDR2 SYGVKD.

This clone has only a few counts. V and J are TRBV7-9 and TRBJ1-2; 9 nucleotides agree with TRBD1. Germline lookup yields CDR1 SEHNR and CDR2 FQNEAQ (reference sequence). With V trimmed by 0 bases and J by 7 bases, 9 bases remained unmatched. The CDR3 has 16 residues. This CDR3 reads CASSLASGQGTTGYTF. The CDR3 nucleotides are TGTGCCAGCAGCTTAGCTTCGGGACAGGGAACTACTGGCTACACCTTC.

This clone is a singleton in its sample. V and J are TRBV28 and TRBJ1-2; D may be TRBD1 (6 bases). Trimming took off 6 bases at V and 7 bases at J, with 21 bases between the two ends. Per germline, CDR1 MDHEN and CDR2 SYDVKM. The CDR3 runs to 15 residues. The CDR3 loop is CASRLPIGGMGGYTF. Here the CDR3 DNA reads TGTGCCAGCAGACTCCCTATCGGGGGCATGGGTGGCTACACCTTC.

This clone was found a few times. One end of the junction is discordant with germline, which a read error may explain. The V gene is TRBV7-7, the J gene TRBJ1-1; no reliable D call. Germline lookup yields CDR1 SSHAT and CDR2 FNYEAQ (reference sequence). The CDR3 is 13 residues long. Written as DNA, the CDR3 is TGTGCTAGCAGCTTAAGCGGGGAGACTGAAGCTTTCTTT. Its translation is CASSLSGETEAFF.

The V and J genes are TRBV1 and TRBJ1-5. TRBV1 constitutes a pseudogene. This CDR3 has 11 residues. CDR3 DNA: TGCACCAGCAGCCTTAATCAGCCCCAGCATTTT. Translated, it gives CTSSLNQPQHF.

This clone was found a few times. The V gene is TRBV2, the J gene TRBJ2-7; D may be TRBD1 (6 bases). V was trimmed by 6 bases and J by 5 bases, leaving 14 bases between them. CDR3 length equals 13 residues. Germline V gene sequence: CDR1 SNHLY, CDR2 FYNNEI. CDR3 protein: CASSPLGHHEQYF. CDR3 DNA sequence: TGTGCCAGCAGCCCATTGGGACACCACGAGCAGTACTTC.

This clone was found a few times. The genes are TRBV10-2 and TRBJ1-2; tentatively, D is TRBD1 (5 bases). V gave up 2 bases and J gave up 8 bases, with 12 bases separating them. CDR3 length: 13 residues. Germline CDR1 is WSHSY and CDR2 is SAAADI. The CDR3 region is CASSETERGGYTF. As DNA, the CDR3 is TGCGCCAGCAGTGAGACAGAAAGGGGAGGCTACACCTTC.

This chain uses TRBV6-1 with TRBJ1-5; 8 bases are shared with TRBD1. The V gene's germline CDR1 is MNHNS and CDR2 SASEGT. The CDR3 contains 14 residues. V trimming: 7 bases; J trimming: 4 bases; junction bases outside the gene matches: 6. CDR3 sequence: CASKTGQVNQPQHF. For the CDR3, the DNA is TGTGCCAGCAAAACGGGACAGGTTAATCAGCCCCAGCATTTT.

This clone was observed a few times. The chain is built from TRBV6-5 and TRBJ2-5, with TRBD2 matching 13 bases. Germline CDR1 reads MNHEY; CDR2 reads SVGAGI. The CDR3 is 16 residues long. Losses at the gene ends were 4 bases for V and 5 bases for J; bases not matched to a gene: 7. Here the CDR3 reads CASSWGKTSGRETQYF. The CDR3 DNA is TGTGCCAGCAGTTGGGGCAAGACTAGCGGGAGGGAGACCCAGTACTTC.

This clone was seen a few times. V and J are TRBV27 and TRBJ2-3; D may be TRBD2 (5 bases). Germline CDR1 is MNHEY and CDR2 is SMNVEV (reference sequence). This CDR3 is 14 amino acids long. V gave up 5 bases and J gave up 6 bases, with 15 bases separating them. The CDR3 reads CASSPFGRADTQYF. As DNA, the CDR3 is TGTGCCAGCAGTCCCTTTGGGAGAGCGGATACGCAGTATTTT.

This clone was counted between two and nine times. This chain joins TRBV6-1 and TRBJ1-2, with 9 bases fitting TRBD1. V lost 4 bases, J lost 3 bases, and 9 bases stayed unmatched. This CDR3 spans 16 amino acids. The V gene's germline CDR1 is MNHNS and CDR2 SASEGT. CDR3 sequence reads: CASSGQTGGSHYGYTF. DNA of the CDR3: TGTGCCAGCAGTGGCCAGACAGGGGGAAGCCACTATGGCTACACCTTC.

The chain's CDR3 is CASSRQGEETQYF. The CDR3 region has the DNA TGTGCCAGCAGCCGACAGGGGGAAGAGACCCAGTACTTC. The chain uses TRBV11-2 and TRBJ2-5, with 9 bases that match TRBD1. Germline assignment: CDR1 SGHAT and CDR2 FQNNGV. With V trimmed by 5 bases and J by 3 bases, 1 base remained unmatched. There are 13 residues in the CDR3.